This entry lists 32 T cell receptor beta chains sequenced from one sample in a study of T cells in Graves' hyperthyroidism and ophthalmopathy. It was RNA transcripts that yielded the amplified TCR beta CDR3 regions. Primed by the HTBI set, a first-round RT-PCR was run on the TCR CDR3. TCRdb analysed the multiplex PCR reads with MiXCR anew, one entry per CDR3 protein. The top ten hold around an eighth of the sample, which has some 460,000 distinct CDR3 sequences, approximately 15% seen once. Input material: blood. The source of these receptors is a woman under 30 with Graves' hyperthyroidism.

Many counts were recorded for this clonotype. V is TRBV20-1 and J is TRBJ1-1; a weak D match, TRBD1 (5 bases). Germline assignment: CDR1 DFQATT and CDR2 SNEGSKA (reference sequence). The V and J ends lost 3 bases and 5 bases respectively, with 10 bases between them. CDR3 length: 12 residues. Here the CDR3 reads CSARSEGTEAFF. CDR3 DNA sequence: TGCAGTGCTAGGAGCGAGGGGACTGAAGCTTTCTTT.

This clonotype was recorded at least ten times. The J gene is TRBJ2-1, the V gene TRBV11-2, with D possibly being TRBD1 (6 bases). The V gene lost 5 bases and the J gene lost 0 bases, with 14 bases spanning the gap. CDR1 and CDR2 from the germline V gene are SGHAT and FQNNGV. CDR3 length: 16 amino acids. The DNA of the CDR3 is TGTGCCAGCAGCCCATTAACAGGGACCTCCTACAATGAGCAGTTCTTC. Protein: CASSPLTGTSYNEQFF.

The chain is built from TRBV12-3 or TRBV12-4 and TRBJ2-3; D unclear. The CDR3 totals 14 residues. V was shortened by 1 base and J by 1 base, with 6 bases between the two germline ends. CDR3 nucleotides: TGTGCCAGCAGTTTAGACCCGGGCACAGATACGCAGTATTTT. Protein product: CASSLDPGTDTQYF.

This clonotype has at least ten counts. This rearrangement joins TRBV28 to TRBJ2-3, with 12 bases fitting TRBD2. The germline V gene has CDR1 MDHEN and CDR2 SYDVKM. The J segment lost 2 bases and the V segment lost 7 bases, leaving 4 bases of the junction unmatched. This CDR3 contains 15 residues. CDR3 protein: CASTLAGGPTDTQYF. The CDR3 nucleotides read TGTGCCAGCACCCTAGCGGGAGGGCCCACAGATACGCAGTATTTT. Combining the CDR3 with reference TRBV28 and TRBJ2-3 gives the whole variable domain DVKVTQSSRYLVKRTGEKVFLECVQDMDHENMFWYRQDPGLGLRLIYFSYDVKMKEKGDIPEGYSVSREKKERFSLILESASTNQTSMYLCASTLAGGPTDTQYFGPGTRLTVL.

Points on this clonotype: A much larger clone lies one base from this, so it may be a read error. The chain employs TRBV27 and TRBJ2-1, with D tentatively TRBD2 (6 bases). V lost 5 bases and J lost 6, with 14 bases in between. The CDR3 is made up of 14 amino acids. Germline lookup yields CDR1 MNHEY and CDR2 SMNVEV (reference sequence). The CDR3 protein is CASSPRPAGNEQFF. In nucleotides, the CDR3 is TGTGCCAGCAGTCCCCGGCCAGCGGGCAATGAGCAGTTCTTC.

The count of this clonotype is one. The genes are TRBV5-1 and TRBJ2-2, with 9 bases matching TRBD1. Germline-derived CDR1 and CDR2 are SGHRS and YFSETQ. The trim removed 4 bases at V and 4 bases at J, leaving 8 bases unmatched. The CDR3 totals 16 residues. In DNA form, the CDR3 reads TGCGCCAGCAGCGAAGGGGGACAGGGACGCACCGGGGAGCTGTTTTTT. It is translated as CASSEGGQGRTGELFF.

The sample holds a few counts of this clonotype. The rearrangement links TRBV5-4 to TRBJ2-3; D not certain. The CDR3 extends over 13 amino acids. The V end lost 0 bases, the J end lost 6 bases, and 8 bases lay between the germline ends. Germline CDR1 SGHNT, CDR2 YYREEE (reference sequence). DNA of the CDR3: TGTGCCAGCAGCTTGGTCCCCTTGGATACGCAGTATTTT. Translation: CASSLVPLDTQYF. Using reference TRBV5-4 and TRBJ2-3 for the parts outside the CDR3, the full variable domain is ETGVTQSPTHLIKTRGQQVTLRCSSQSGHNTVSWYQQALGQGPQFIFQYYREEENGRGNFPPRFSGLQFPNYSSELNVNALELDDSALYLCASSLVPLDTQYFGPGTRLTVL.

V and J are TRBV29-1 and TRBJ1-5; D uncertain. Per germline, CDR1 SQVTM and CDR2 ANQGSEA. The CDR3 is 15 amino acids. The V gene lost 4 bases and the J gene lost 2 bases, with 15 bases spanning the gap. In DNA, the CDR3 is TGCAGCGTTGCCGTAGGTGGGTCGGGCAATCAGCCCCAGCATTTT. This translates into CSVAVGGSGNQPQHF.

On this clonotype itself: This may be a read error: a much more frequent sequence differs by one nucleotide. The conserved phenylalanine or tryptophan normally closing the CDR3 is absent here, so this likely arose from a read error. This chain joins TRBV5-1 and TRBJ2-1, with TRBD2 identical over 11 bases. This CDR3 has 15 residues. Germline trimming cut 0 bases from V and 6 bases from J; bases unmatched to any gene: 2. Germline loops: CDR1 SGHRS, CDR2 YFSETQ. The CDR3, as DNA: TGCGCCAGCAGCTTGGATCTAGCGGGAGGCAATGAGCAGTTCTCC. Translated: CASSLDLAGGNEQFS.

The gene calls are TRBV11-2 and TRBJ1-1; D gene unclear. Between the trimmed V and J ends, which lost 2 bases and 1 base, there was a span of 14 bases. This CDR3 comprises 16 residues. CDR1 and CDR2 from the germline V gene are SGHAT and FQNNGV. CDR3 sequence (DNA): TGTGCCAGCAGCTTAAACCGGGGATGGACGAACACTGAAGCTTTCTTT. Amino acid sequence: CASSLNRGWTNTEAFF.

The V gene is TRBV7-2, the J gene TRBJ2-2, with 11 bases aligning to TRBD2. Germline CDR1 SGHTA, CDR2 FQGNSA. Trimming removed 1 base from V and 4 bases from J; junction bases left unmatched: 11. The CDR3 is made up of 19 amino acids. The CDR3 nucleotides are TGTGCCAGCAGCTTAGTAGGGTCTATAGCGGGGGGGCCCACCGGGGAGCTGTTTTTT. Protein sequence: CASSLVGSIAGGPTGELFF.

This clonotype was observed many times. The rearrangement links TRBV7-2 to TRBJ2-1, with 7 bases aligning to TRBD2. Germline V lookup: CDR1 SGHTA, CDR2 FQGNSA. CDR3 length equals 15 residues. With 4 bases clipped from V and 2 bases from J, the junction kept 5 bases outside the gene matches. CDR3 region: CASSSPGTTYNEQFF. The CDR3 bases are TGTGCCAGCAGCTCCCCGGGGACTACCTACAATGAGCAGTTCTTC.

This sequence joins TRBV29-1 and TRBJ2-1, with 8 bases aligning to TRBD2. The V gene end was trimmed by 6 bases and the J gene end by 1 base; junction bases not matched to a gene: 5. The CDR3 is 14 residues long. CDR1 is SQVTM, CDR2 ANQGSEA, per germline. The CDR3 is CSVGGGVSYNEQFF. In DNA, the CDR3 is TGCAGCGTCGGGGGGGGGGTTTCCTACAATGAGCAGTTCTTC.

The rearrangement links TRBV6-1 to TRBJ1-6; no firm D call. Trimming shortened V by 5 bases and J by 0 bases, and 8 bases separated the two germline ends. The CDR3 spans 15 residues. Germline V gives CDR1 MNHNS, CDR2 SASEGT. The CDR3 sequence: CASSPGSSYNSPLHF. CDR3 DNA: TGTGCCAGCAGTCCAGGAAGCTCCTATAATTCACCCCTCCACTTT.

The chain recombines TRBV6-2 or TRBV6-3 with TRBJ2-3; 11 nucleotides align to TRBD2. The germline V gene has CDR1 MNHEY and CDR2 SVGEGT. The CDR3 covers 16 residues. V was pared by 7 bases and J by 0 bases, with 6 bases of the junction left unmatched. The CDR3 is CASTQLAGASTDTQYF. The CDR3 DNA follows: TGTGCCAGCACCCAACTAGCGGGGGCAAGCACAGATACGCAGTATTTT.

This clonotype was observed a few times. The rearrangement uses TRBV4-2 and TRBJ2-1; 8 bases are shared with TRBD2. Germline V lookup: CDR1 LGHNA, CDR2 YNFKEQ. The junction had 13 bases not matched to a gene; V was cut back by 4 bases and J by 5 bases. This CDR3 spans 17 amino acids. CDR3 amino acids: CASSPTSRAGVNNEQFF. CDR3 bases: TGTGCCAGCAGCCCAACCTCCAGAGCGGGAGTGAACAATGAGCAGTTCTTC.

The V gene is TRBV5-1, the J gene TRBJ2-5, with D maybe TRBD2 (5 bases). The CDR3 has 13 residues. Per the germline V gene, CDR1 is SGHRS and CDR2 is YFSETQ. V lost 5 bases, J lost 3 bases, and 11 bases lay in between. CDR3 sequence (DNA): TGCGCCAGCAGTCACGGACTGGAAGAGACCCAGTACTTC. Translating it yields CASSHGLEETQYF.

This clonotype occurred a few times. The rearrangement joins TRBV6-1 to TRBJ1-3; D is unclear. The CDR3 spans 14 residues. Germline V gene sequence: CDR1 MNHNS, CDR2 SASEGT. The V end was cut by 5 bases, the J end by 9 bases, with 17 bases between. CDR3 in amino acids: CASSSPRLWGTIYF. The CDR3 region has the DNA TGTGCCAGCAGTAGTCCGCGTCTTTGGGGCACCATATATTTT.

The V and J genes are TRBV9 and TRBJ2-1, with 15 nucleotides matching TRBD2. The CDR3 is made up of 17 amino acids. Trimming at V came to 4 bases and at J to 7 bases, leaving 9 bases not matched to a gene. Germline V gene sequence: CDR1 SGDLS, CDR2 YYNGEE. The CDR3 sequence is CASSFGLAGGPSNEQFF. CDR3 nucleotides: TGTGCCAGCAGCTTTGGACTAGCGGGAGGGCCATCGAATGAGCAGTTCTTC.

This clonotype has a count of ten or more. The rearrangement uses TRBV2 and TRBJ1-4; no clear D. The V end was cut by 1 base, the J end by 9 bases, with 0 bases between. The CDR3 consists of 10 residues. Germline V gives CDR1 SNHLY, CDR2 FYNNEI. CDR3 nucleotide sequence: TGTGCCAGCAGTGAAGAAAAACTGTTTTTT. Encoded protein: CASSEEKLFF.

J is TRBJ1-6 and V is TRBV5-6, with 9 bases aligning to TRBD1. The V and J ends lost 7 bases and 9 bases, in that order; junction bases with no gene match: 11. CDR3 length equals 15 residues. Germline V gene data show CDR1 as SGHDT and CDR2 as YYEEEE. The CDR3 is CASAYLGDRVSPLHF. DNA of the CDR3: TGTGCCAGCGCCTACTTGGGGGACAGGGTTTCACCCCTCCACTTT.

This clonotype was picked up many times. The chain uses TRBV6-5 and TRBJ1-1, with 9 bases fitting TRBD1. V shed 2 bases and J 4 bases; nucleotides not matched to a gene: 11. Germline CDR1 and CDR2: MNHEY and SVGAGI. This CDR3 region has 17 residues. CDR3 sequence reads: CASSYARTGGSGTEAFF. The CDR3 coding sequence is TGTGCCAGCAGTTACGCGAGAACAGGGGGCTCAGGCACTGAAGCTTTCTTT.

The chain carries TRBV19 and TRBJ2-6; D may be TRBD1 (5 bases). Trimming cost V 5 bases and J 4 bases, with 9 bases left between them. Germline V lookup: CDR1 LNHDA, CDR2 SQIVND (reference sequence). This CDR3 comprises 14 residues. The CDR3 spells CASSAGFGANVLTF. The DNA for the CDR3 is TGTGCCAGTAGTGCAGGGTTCGGGGCCAACGTCCTGACTTTC.

The CDR3 region has the DNA TGTGCCAGCAGCTTATTCGCGGGACAGGGTGGCGAAAAACTGTTTTTT. This translates into CASSLFAGQGGEKLFF. This sequence joins TRBV7-9 and TRBJ1-4; 9 bases are a match to TRBD1. The CDR3 is 16 amino acids. Germline values: CDR1 SEHNR, CDR2 FQNEAQ (reference sequence). Trimming cost V 2 bases and J 8 bases; bases outside gene matches: 9.

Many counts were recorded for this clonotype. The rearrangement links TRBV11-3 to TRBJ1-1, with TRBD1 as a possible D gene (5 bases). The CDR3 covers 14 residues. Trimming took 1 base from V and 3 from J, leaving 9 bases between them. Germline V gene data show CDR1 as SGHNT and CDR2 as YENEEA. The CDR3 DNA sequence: TGTGCCAGCAGCTTAGGGACATTGGACACTGAAGCTTTCTTT. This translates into CASSLGTLDTEAFF.

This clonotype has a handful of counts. The CDR3 sequence is CASSVTSESYNEQFF. The CDR3 DNA follows: TGTGCCAGTAGTGTAACTAGCGAGTCCTACAATGAGCAGTTCTTC. The V and J genes are TRBV19 and TRBJ2-1; 7 bases are shared with TRBD2. This CDR3 comprises 15 residues. The V segment lost 5 bases and the J segment 1 base; nucleotides outside the gene matches: 5. The germline V gene encodes CDR1 LNHDA and CDR2 SQIVND (reference sequence).

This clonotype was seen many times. The CDR3 DNA sequence: TGTGCCAGCAGCTCCGGGGCCAGCTCCTACAATGAGCAGTTCTTC. This translates into CASSSGASSYNEQFF. The chain recombines TRBV2 with TRBJ2-1, with D perhaps TRBD1 or TRBD2 (5 bases each). The V end was cut by 6 bases, the J end by 0 bases, with 12 bases between. Germline loops: CDR1 SNHLY, CDR2 FYNNEI. This CDR3 is built from 15 residues.

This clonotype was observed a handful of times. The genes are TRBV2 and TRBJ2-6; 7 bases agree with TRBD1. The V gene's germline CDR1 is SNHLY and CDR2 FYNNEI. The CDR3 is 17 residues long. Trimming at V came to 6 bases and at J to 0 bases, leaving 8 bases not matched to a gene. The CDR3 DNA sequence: TGTGCCAGCAGGCCCCTTGGGACAGACTCTGGGGCCAACGTCCTGACTTTC. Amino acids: CASRPLGTDSGANVLTF.

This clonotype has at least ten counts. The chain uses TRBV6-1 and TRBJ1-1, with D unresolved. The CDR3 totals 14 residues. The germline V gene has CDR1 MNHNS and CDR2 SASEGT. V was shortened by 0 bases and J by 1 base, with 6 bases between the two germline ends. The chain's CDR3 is CASSEAVGNTEAFF. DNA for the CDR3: TGTGCCAGCAGTGAAGCGGTAGGGAACACTGAAGCTTTCTTT.

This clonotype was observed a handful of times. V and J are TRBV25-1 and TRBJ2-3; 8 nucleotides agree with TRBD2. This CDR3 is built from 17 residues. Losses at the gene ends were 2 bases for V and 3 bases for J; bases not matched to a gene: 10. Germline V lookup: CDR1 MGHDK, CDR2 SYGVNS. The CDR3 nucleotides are TGTGCCAGCAGTGAACCGGGAGCGGGGGCAAAAACAGATACGCAGTATTTT. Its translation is CASSEPGAGAKTDTQYF.

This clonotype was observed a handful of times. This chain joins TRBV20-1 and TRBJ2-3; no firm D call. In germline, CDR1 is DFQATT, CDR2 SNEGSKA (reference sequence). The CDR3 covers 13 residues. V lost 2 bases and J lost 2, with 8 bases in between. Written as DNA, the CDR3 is TGCAGTGCTAGATACATAAACACAGATACGCAGTATTTT. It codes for CSARYINTDTQYF.

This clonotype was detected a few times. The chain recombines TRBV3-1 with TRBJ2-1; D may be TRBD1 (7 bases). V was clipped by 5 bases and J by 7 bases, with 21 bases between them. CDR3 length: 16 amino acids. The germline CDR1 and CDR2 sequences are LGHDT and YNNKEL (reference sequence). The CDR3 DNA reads TGTGCCAGCAGCGCCCGAGGGGGCGGGAATGAAAATGAGCAGTTCTTC. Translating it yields CASSARGGGNENEQFF.